These 22 T cell receptor beta chains came from one sample sequenced in a study of blood T cell repertoires in COVID-19. TCRdb keeps only in-frame clones here, not all; method: immunoSEQ multiplex PCR. The top ten hold approximately 5% of the sample, which has more than 300,000 clones, approximately 90% seen once. The sample comprised PBMCs or T cells enriched from blood (not recorded which). The receptors shown here come from a woman younger than 45 who had recovered from COVID-19.

The chain is built from TRBV5-1 and TRBJ1-6; D is uncertain. Looked up from germline, CDR1 is SGHRS and CDR2 is YFSETQ. Trimming removed 0 bases from V and 6 bases from J, with 10 bases in between. The CDR3 is 15 amino acids. The CDR3 here is CASSLEPGGNSPLHF. CDR3 nucleotides: TGCGCCAGCAGCTTGGAACCCGGCGGTAATTCACCCCTCCACTTT.

The chain combines TRBV7-8 with TRBJ1-1, with 9 bases aligning to TRBD1. Germline values: CDR1 SGHVS, CDR2 FQNEAQ. The V gene end was trimmed by 5 bases and the J gene end by 1 base; junction bases not matched to a gene: 8. The CDR3 runs to 16 residues. CDR3: CASSNPTGGKNTEAFF. CDR3 in DNA: TGTGCCAGCAGCAACCCGACAGGGGGAAAGAACACTGAAGCTTTCTTT.

CDR3 region: CASSQGLRENTEAFF. In nucleotides, the CDR3 is TGCGCCAGCAGCCAGGGCTTGAGGGAGAACACTGAAGCTTTCTTT. This chain joins TRBV4-1 and TRBJ1-1; D not resolved. This CDR3 is built from 15 residues. Germline V gene lookup returns CDR1 MGHRA and CDR2 YSYEKL. V lost 3 bases and J 1 base, leaving 12 bases between the germline ends.

V usage is TRBV5-5 and J usage is TRBJ1-5; 11 bases line up with TRBD1. The CDR3 sequence is 15 residues long. V was pared by 4 bases and J by 6 bases, with 6 bases of the junction left unmatched. Germline V lookup: CDR1 SGHKS, CDR2 YYEKEE (reference sequence). This CDR3 reads CASSPGTGGLQPQHF. The CDR3 DNA reads as TGTGCCAGCAGCCCCGGGACAGGGGGTCTTCAGCCCCAGCATTTT.

The chain uses TRBV30 and TRBJ2-7; perhaps TRBD1 as D (6 bases). In germline, CDR1 is GTSNPN, CDR2 SVGIG (reference sequence). CDR3 length: 15 residues. With 2 bases removed from V and 6 bases from J, the gap between germline ends came to 20 bases. CDR3 residues: CAWSSVKIQGIEQYF. CDR3 in DNA: TGTGCCTGGAGTTCCGTCAAAATACAGGGTATCGAGCAGTACTTC.

The chain joins TRBV5-1 to TRBJ2-1; 8 positions match TRBD1. The J segment lost 2 bases and the V segment lost 2 bases, leaving 9 bases of the junction unmatched. This CDR3 is built from 17 residues. The germline gives CDR1 SGHRS, CDR2 YFSETQ. The CDR3 protein is CASSLYKGRGPYNEQFF. In DNA, the CDR3 is TGCGCCAGCAGCTTATATAAGGGCAGGGGGCCCTACAATGAGCAGTTCTTC.

The count of this clone is one. The chain links TRBV7-6 to TRBJ2-5; 9 bases fit TRBD1. The CDR3 covers 15 residues. CDR1 and CDR2 (germline): SGHVS, FNYEAQ. Losses at the gene ends were 2 bases for V and 2 bases for J; bases not matched to a gene: 3. Written as DNA, the CDR3 is TGTGCCAGCAGCTTAAGGGACAGGGAACAAGAGACCCAGTACTTC. This sequence encodes CASSLRDREQETQYF.

Here the CDR3 DNA reads TGTGCCAGCAGGGCAGGGGGCAAAAATGAAAAACTGTTTTTT. Its protein is CASRAGGKNEKLFF. The genes are TRBV2 and TRBJ1-4; 8 bases fit TRBD1. After removal of 6 bases from V and 5 bases from J, the junction contained 5 bases not matched to a gene. The CDR3 is made up of 14 amino acids. Germline V gene data show CDR1 as SNHLY and CDR2 as FYNNEI. The whole variable domain, filled in from reference TRBV2 and TRBJ1-4, reads EPEVTQTPSHQVTQMGQEVILRCVPISNHLYFYWYRQILGQKVEFLVSFYNNEISEKSEIFDDQFSVERPDGSNFTLKIRSTKLEDSAMYFCASRAGGKNEKLFFGSGTQLSVL.

The J gene is TRBJ1-6, the V gene TRBV19; tentatively, D is TRBD1 (5 bases). Germline loops: CDR1 LNHDA, CDR2 SQIVND (reference sequence). The V and J ends lost 1 base and 10 bases respectively, with 11 bases between them. CDR3 length equals 14 residues. DNA for the CDR3: TGTGCCAGTAGTATAGCGCAGGGTACGTCACCCCTCCACTTT. Translated: CASSIAQGTSPLHF. The full variable domain, completed using reference TRBV19 and TRBJ1-6, is DGGITQSPKYLFRKEGQNVTLSCEQNLNHDAMYWYRQDPGQGLRLIYYSQIVNDFQKGDIAEGYSVSREKKESFPLTVTSAQKNPTAFYLCASSIAQGTSPLHFGNGTRLTVT.

V is TRBV10-3 and J is TRBJ2-1, with D tentatively TRBD1 (5 bases). CDR3 size: 14 residues. Germline assignment: CDR1 ENHRY and CDR2 SYGVKD. V was trimmed by 2 bases and J by 8 bases, leaving 13 bases between them. CDR3 protein: CAISEGIPGHEQFF. The CDR3 DNA sequence: TGTGCCATCAGTGAGGGTATCCCAGGGCATGAGCAGTTCTTC.

The chain combines TRBV10-3 with TRBJ2-1, with 9 positions matching TRBD2. After removal of 6 bases from V and 4 bases from J, the junction contained 7 bases not matched to a gene. This CDR3 is built from 15 residues. Per the germline V gene, CDR1 is ENHRY and CDR2 is SYGVKD. The CDR3 nucleotides read TGTGCCATCAGGGGAGCTAGCGGGGAGTACAATGAGCAGTTCTTC. Its protein product is CAIRGASGEYNEQFF.

CDR3 DNA: TGTGCCAGCAGCTTGCCGGGACAGGGGGTCCACGAGCAGTACTTC. As protein: CASSLPGQGVHEQYF. V gene TRBV5-4 combines with J gene TRBJ2-7; 11 positions agree with TRBD1. CDR1 is SGHNT and CDR2 is YYREEE in the germline V gene (reference sequence). V trimming: 1 base; J trimming: 5 bases; junction bases outside the gene matches: 5. CDR3 length equals 15 residues. Combining the CDR3 with reference TRBV5-4 and TRBJ2-7 gives the whole variable domain ETGVTQSPTHLIKTRGQQVTLRCSSQSGHNTVSWYQQALGQGPQFIFQYYREEENGRGNFPPRFSGLQFPNYSSELNVNALELDDSALYLCASSLPGQGVHEQYFGPGTRLTVT.

The chain uses TRBV25-1 and TRBJ2-7; 7 positions agree with TRBD1. CDR3 length: 14 amino acids. Unmatched junction bases numbered 8, after V lost 6 bases and J lost 3 bases. In germline, CDR1 is MGHDK, CDR2 SYGVNS. CDR3 loop: CASREPGQNYEQYF. For the CDR3, the DNA is TGTGCCAGCAGGGAACCGGGACAGAACTACGAGCAGTACTTC.

V and J are TRBV5-1 and TRBJ2-3; 8 nucleotides align to TRBD1. Germline V gene lookup returns CDR1 SGHRS and CDR2 YFSETQ. CDR3 length: 14 residues. The V and J ends lost 6 bases and 2 bases, in that order; junction bases with no gene match: 5. CDR3 bases: TGCGCCAGCACCCAGGGGGCATACACAGATACGCAGTATTTT. Its protein is CASTQGAYTDTQYF.

The V call is TRBV5-4, the J call TRBJ2-5, with 12 bases aligning to TRBD2. Germline V gene data show CDR1 as SGHNT and CDR2 as YYREEE (reference sequence). V was clipped by 4 bases and J by 5 bases; unmatched bases: 9. The CDR3 length is 16 residues. The CDR3 region has the DNA TGTGCCAGCAGCCGTGAAACTAGCGGGGGGTATGAGACCCAGTACTTC. It translates to CASSRETSGGYETQYF.

The chain recombines TRBV27 with TRBJ2-7; the D is unclear. Germline CDR1 is MNHEY and CDR2 is SMNVEV (reference sequence). This CDR3 comprises 12 residues. Trimming cost V 5 bases and J 3 bases, with 8 bases left between them. For the CDR3, the DNA is TGTGCCAGCAGTACAGACAACTACGAGCAGTACTTC. This sequence encodes CASSTDNYEQYF.

The chain links TRBV9 to TRBJ1-4; D not certain. V lost 0 bases and J 2 bases, leaving 8 bases between the germline ends. Germline CDR1 and CDR2: SGDLS and YYNGEE. CDR3 size: 15 residues. CDR3 nucleotide sequence: TGTGCCAGCAGCGTAGTGCCGGGGACTAATGAAAAACTGTTTTTT. Protein product: CASSVVPGTNEKLFF.

The V gene is TRBV5-1, the J gene TRBJ1-1, with 8 nucleotides matching TRBD1. Per germline, CDR1 SGHRS and CDR2 YFSETQ. J gave up 0 bases and V 4 bases, and 11 bases lay outside the gene matches. The CDR3 is 17 residues long. The CDR3 coding sequence is TGCGCCAGCAGCCCGCGGCAGGGGGCCCTCGTGAACACTGAAGCTTTCTTT. Translation gives CASSPRQGALVNTEAFF.

This clone appeared once. This chain uses TRBV12-3 or TRBV12-4 with TRBJ1-2, with D possibly matching TRBD1 (6 bases). The length of the CDR3 is 13 residues. With 6 bases removed from V and 4 bases from J, the gap between germline ends came to 12 bases. The CDR3 DNA is TGTGCCAGCAGACCAACAGGGACCTATGGCTACACCTTC. As protein: CASRPTGTYGYTF.

The chain links TRBV30 to TRBJ1-1; D not resolved. CDR1 and CDR2 from the germline V gene are GTSNPN and SVGIG (reference sequence). The CDR3 runs to 11 residues. V gave up 5 bases and J gave up 8 bases, with 12 bases separating them. In DNA, the CDR3 is TGTGCCTGGGGCCTCGGGGTCGAAGCTTTCTTT. The encoded protein is CAWGLGVEAFF.

The chain combines TRBV6-1 with TRBJ1-1; D gene ambiguous. Per germline, CDR1 MNHNS and CDR2 SASEGT. This CDR3 has 16 amino acids. Deletions cut 0 bases from V and 1 base from J, with 12 bases between. CDR3 sequence: CASSEALPGWNTEAFF. The DNA for the CDR3 is TGTGCCAGCAGTGAAGCGCTTCCGGGTTGGAACACTGAAGCTTTCTTT.

The chain carries TRBV7-9 and TRBJ2-1; 12 positions agree with TRBD2. CDR3 size: 15 residues. The J segment lost 6 bases and the V segment lost 4 bases, leaving 4 bases of the junction unmatched. Germline V CDR1 and CDR2: SEHNR, FQNEAQ (reference sequence). The CDR3 loop is CASSSWTSGVNEQFF. CDR3 bases: TGTGCCAGCAGCTCCTGGACTAGCGGGGTCAATGAGCAGTTCTTC.